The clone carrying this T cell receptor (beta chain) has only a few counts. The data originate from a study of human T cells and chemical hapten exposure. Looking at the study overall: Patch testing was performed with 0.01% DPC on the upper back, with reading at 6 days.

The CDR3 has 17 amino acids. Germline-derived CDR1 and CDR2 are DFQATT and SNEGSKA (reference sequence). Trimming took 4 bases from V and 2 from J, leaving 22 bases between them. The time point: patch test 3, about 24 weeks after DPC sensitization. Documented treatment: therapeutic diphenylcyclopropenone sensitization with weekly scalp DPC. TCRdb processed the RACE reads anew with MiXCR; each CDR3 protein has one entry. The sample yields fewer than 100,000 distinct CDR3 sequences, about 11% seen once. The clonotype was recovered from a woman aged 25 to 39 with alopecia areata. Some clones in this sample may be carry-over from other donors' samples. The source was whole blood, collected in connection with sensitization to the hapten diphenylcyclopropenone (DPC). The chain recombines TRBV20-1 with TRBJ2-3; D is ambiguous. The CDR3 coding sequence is TGCAGTGCTATAGTTGCCGTGGCAGTACTGGACACAGATACGCAGTATTTT. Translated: CSAIVAVAVLDTDTQYF.